The next 13 T cell receptor beta chains were all read from a single sample in a study of monozygotic twins with inflammatory bowel disease. TCRdb re-analyzed the 5' RACE reads; it lists each CDR3 protein once, without DNA. Its clone listing holds approximately 400,000 distinct CDR3 sequences. The sample consisted of blood. The receptors were gathered from a human donor with ulcerative colitis or Crohn's disease, or a healthy co-twin of an affected twin (not recorded which).

The chain recombines TRBV11-2 with TRBJ2-3; TCRdb's D call of TRBD2 is untestable without DNA. Per germline, CDR1 SGHAT and CDR2 FQNNGV. This CDR3 is built from 19 residues. This CDR3 is CASSPRGLAGGPNTDTQYF.

The chain combines TRBV4-3 with TRBJ2-7; TCRdb designates TRBD1, a call that cannot be tested without DNA. The CDR3 has 15 amino acids. Germline values: CDR1 LGHNA, CDR2 YSLEER. The CDR3 reads CASSPTGQSSYEQYF.

The CDR3 here is CASSSRGTSGSGEQFF. V and J are TRBV7-3 and TRBJ2-1; TCRdb's D call of TRBD2 is untestable without DNA. The CDR3 is 16 amino acids. CDR1 is SGHTA, CDR2 FQGTGA, per germline.

The genes are TRBV20-1 and TRBJ2-2; TCRdb lists TRBD1, though no DNA is available to test this call. There are 19 residues in the CDR3. Germline V gene sequence: CDR1 DFQATT, CDR2 SNEGSKA (reference sequence). CDR3 residues: CSASPLLQADRVNTGELFF.

This chain uses TRBV20-1 with TRBJ2-1; the TRBD1 assignment by TCRdb is unverifiable without DNA. The V gene's germline CDR1 is DFQATT and CDR2 SNEGSKA (reference sequence). The CDR3 extends over 14 amino acids. CDR3 sequence reads: CSARRTGASGEQFF.

The V and J genes are TRBV12-3 or TRBV12-4 and TRBJ2-1; TCRdb returns TRBD1, unconfirmable since there is no DNA. This CDR3 has 14 residues. CDR3 sequence reads: CASSLDGGGGEQFF.

The chain carries TRBV7-8 and TRBJ1-3; TCRdb gives TRBD1 as the D gene, but with no DNA this cannot be confirmed. CDR1 is SGHVS and CDR2 is FQNEAQ in the germline V gene. This CDR3 contains 16 residues. The CDR3 reads CASRPGPGTSGNTIYF.

The chain's CDR3 is CASSLQGDSWRANVLTF. This chain links TRBV5-1 with TRBJ2-6; TCRdb reports TRBD1, a call that lacks DNA to check it against. Per the germline V gene, CDR1 is SGHRS and CDR2 is YFSETQ. The CDR3 extends over 17 amino acids.

The chain recombines TRBV25-1 with TRBJ2-2; checking the TCRdb D call of TRBD2 is not possible without DNA. This CDR3 spans 16 amino acids. Germline CDR1 MGHDK, CDR2 SYGVNS. The CDR3 loop is CASSEYRQGNTGELFF.

V is TRBV2 and J is TRBJ1-1; TCRdb selects TRBD1, and the lack of DNA leaves this call unchecked. The germline gives CDR1 SNHLY, CDR2 FYNNEI. The CDR3 runs 13 residues. CDR3 in amino acids: CASSAQGSTEAFF.

The chain links TRBV14 to TRBJ2-5; with no DNA, the TCRdb D assignment of TRBD1 cannot be verified. CDR1 and CDR2 from the germline V gene are SGHDN and FVKESK. The CDR3 length is 13 residues. The CDR3: CASSQAGGETQYF. Drawing the rest from reference TRBV14 and TRBJ2-5, the complete variable domain is EAGVTQFPSHSVIEKGQTVTLRCDPISGHDNLYWYRRVMGKEIKFLLHFVKESKQDESGMPNNRFLAERTGGTYSTLKVQPAELEDSGVYFCASSQAGGETQYFGPGTRLLVL.

The V call is TRBV5-5, the J call TRBJ2-4; no DNA is available, so the TRBD2 call from TCRdb remains unchecked. The germline CDR1 and CDR2 sequences are SGHKS and YYEKEE (reference sequence). This CDR3 comprises 16 residues. CDR3 protein: CASTNPGTSAKNIQYF.

V gene TRBV2 combines with J gene TRBJ1-1. This CDR3 is 12 amino acids long. The V gene's germline CDR1 is SNHLY and CDR2 FYNNEI. CDR3 sequence reads: CASNLMNTEAFF. Full variable domain (remainder filled in from reference TRBV2 and TRBJ1-1): EPEVTQTPSHQVTQMGQEVILRCVPISNHLYFYWYRQILGQKVEFLVSFYNNEISEKSEIFDDQFSVERPDGSNFTLKIRSTKLEDSAMYFCASNLMNTEAFFGQGTRLTVV.